A selection of T cell receptor beta chains follows, all from one sample in a study of blood T cell repertoires in COVID-19. Repertoires were generated with immunoSEQ multiplex PCR, while TCRdb's copy carries only in-frame clones and drops some. Of some 100,000 clones in the sample, over 85% are singletons; the top ten hold 4.5% to 6%. Sequenced sample: peripheral blood. The source is a man in his sixties or seventies with acute or convalescent COVID-19. Both conserved end residues are part of each CDR3. D genes are given only for firm matches. The listing skips clone size in some rows; elsewhere it reads once, few, many or a size class.

v_call	d_call	j_call	clone_size	cdr3_aa	cdr3_nt
TRBV9	TRBD1	TRBJ2-1	NA	CASSVTGQGRDNEQFF	TGTGCCAGCAGCGTGACGGGACAGGGGAGGGACAATGAGCAGTTCTTC
TRBV12-5	NA	TRBJ2-3	NA	CASGLVTTDTQYF	TGTGCTAGTGGTTTGGTTACTACAGATACGCAGTATTTT
TRBV6-6	TRBD2	TRBJ2-1	once	CASSYSGGAYEQFF	TGTGCCAGCAGTTATAGCGGGGGGGCGTATGAGCAGTTCTTC
TRBV28	TRBD1	TRBJ1-6	NA	CASSPPGTGRSPLHF	TGTGCCAGCAGTCCCCCCGGGACAGGAAGATCACCCCTCCACTTT
TRBV9	TRBD1	TRBJ1-1	NA	CASSSSGGAGTEAFF	TGTGCCAGCAGCTCGTCAGGGGGCGCAGGGACTGAAGCTTTCTTT
TRBV11-2	NA	TRBJ2-1	NA	CASSPGTYNEQFF	TGTGCCAGCAGCCCCGGGACCTACAATGAGCAGTTCTTC
TRBV7-3	TRBD1	TRBJ2-4	NA	CASSPRDSFGLAKNIQYF	TGTGCCAGCAGCCCTCGGGACAGTTTTGGACTAGCCAAAAACATTCAGTACTTC
TRBV7-9	TRBD1	TRBJ2-7	NA	CASSLDRGAGEQYF	TGTGCCAGCAGCTTAGACAGGGGCGCGGGCGAGCAGTACTTC
TRBV5-5	TRBD1	TRBJ1-5	few	CASGDRDQPQHF	TGTGCCAGCGGTGACAGGGATCAGCCCCAGCATTTT
TRBV11-2	TRBD1	TRBJ2-1	NA	CASSLGRQGGYEQFF	TGTGCCAGCAGCTTAGGTCGACAGGGGGGATATGAGCAGTTCTTC
TRBV4-1	TRBD2	TRBJ2-1	NA	CASSQELATYNEQFF	TGCGCCAGCAGCCAAGAACTAGCGACCTACAATGAGCAGTTCTTC
TRBV25-1	NA	TRBJ2-7	NA	CASSAIGGTYEQYF	TGTGCCAGCAGTGCAATCGGGGGTACCTACGAGCAGTACTTC
TRBV27	NA	TRBJ2-2	NA	CASSPPFGELFF	TGTGCCAGCAGTCCCCCGTTCGGGGAGCTGTTTTTT
TRBV2	NA	TRBJ1-5	once	CASSEQTGGGQPQHF	TGTGCCAGCAGTGAGCAGACAGGCGGGGGACAGCCCCAGCATTTT
TRBV13	TRBD2	TRBJ2-1	NA	CASRRTSVANEQFF	TGTGCCAGCAGAAGGACTAGTGTGGCCAATGAGCAGTTCTTC
TRBV13	TRBD1	TRBJ1-1	NA	CASSLGHRGTEAFF	TGTGCCAGCAGCTTGGGCCACAGGGGAACTGAAGCTTTCTTT
TRBV3-1/TRBV3-2	NA	TRBJ1-5	NA	CASSQIPGVQPQHF	TGTGCCAGCAGCCAAATTCCGGGGGTTCAGCCCCAGCATTTT
TRBV20-1	NA	TRBJ1-6	NA	CSASDRTYNSPLHF	TGCAGTGCTAGTGACAGAACCTATAATTCACCCCTCCACTTT
TRBV11-3	NA	TRBJ2-1	NA	CASSSRFTENEQFF	TGTGCCAGCAGCTCCCGTTTTACTGAAAATGAGCAGTTCTTC
TRBV27	NA	TRBJ1-6	NA	CASTPLKIGSPLHF	TGTGCCAGCACCCCCCTCAAAATCGGTTCACCCCTCCACTTT
TRBV11-2	NA	TRBJ1-4	NA	CASSLSPGATNEKLFF	TGTGCCAGCAGCTTAAGTCCCGGAGCAACTAATGAAAAACTGTTTTTT
TRBV6-2/TRBV6-3	NA	TRBJ1-1	NA	CASSTSTTGNTEAFF	TGTGCCAGCAGTACATCTACTACAGGTAACACTGAAGCTTTCTTT
TRBV7-3	TRBD1	TRBJ1-5	NA	CASSFDRGQPQHF	TGTGCCAGCAGCTTCGACAGGGGTCAGCCCCAGCATTTT
TRBV14	TRBD2	TRBJ2-4	once	CASSQDIGRDIQYF	TGTGCCAGCAGCCAAGATATAGGGAGGGACATTCAGTACTTC
TRBV19	NA	TRBJ2-1	NA	CASSGVGNEQFF	TGTGCCAGTAGCGGGGTTGGAAATGAGCAGTTCTTC
TRBV3-1/TRBV3-2	TRBD2	TRBJ2-5	NA	CASSQDWVRGGRETQYF	TGTGCCAGCAGCCAAGATTGGGTACGGGGGGGCCGTGAGACCCAGTACTTC
TRBV5-1	TRBD2	TRBJ2-5	NA	CASSLGGTSGRQETQYF	TGCGCCAGCAGCTTGGGGGGGACTAGCGGGCGCCAAGAGACCCAGTACTTC
TRBV2	NA	TRBJ2-7	NA	CASSVGGFYEQYF	TGTGCCAGCAGTGTAGGGGGATTCTACGAGCAGTACTTC
TRBV7-9	TRBD1	TRBJ1-1	once	CASSLTGYTEAFF	TGTGCCAGCAGCTTGACAGGGTACACTGAAGCTTTCTTT
TRBV11-3	TRBD1	TRBJ1-1	NA	CASSYSGTGRTEAFF	TGTGCCAGCAGCTATTCCGGGACAGGGAGGACTGAAGCTTTCTTT
TRBV28	TRBD1	TRBJ1-3	few	CASRSTGENSGNTIYF	TGTGCCAGCAGGTCGACAGGGGAGAACTCTGGAAACACCATATATTTT
TRBV13	NA	TRBJ1-1	NA	CASSQTPNTEAFF	TGTGCCAGCAGCCAAACTCCAAACACTGAAGCTTTCTTT
TRBV5-6	TRBD1	TRBJ2-7	NA	CAFHQRGLGIHEQYF	TGTGCCTTCCACCAAAGGGGGCTCGGTATTCACGAGCAGTACTTC
TRBV10-1	NA	TRBJ2-7	NA	CASSQTESSTKQYF	TGCGCCAGCAGTCAGACTGAGAGCTCTACGAAGCAGTACTTC
TRBV5-1	NA	TRBJ1-2	NA	CASSLGESYYGYTF	TGCGCCAGCAGCTTGGGGGAGAGCTACTATGGCTACACCTTC
TRBV19	TRBD1	TRBJ1-4	NA	CASSGTGEEKLFF	TGTGCCTCCTCCGGGACAGGGGAGGAAAAACTGTTTTTT
TRBV7-3	NA	TRBJ2-3	NA	CASSLRRSTDTQYF	TGTGCCAGCAGCTTAAGGCGGAGCACAGATACGCAGTATTTT
TRBV30	NA	TRBJ1-6	few	CAWSAQTGNSPLHF	TGTGCCTGGAGTGCTCAAACCGGGAATTCACCCCTCCACTTT
TRBV7-2	TRBD1	TRBJ2-7	NA	CASSDRGAEQYF	TGTGCCAGCAGTGACAGGGGGGCCGAGCAGTACTTC
TRBV7-8	TRBD1	TRBJ1-1	NA	CASSSLTGGNTEAFF	TGTGCCAGCAGCTCCTTGACAGGGGGGAACACTGAAGCTTTCTTT
TRBV30	NA	TRBJ1-5	once	CAWSGRGNQPQHF	TGTGCCTGGAGTGGCAGGGGCAATCAGCCCCAGCATTTT
TRBV9	NA	TRBJ2-1	NA	CASSVELGREVDNEQFF	TGTGCCAGCAGCGTAGAATTGGGCAGGGAGGTGGACAATGAGCAGTTCTTC
TRBV18	TRBD1	TRBJ2-7	NA	CASSPHPLTGVEQYF	TGTGCCAGCTCACCGCATCCCCTGACAGGGGTCGAGCAGTACTTC
TRBV2	NA	TRBJ1-5	NA	CASDGGMSQPQHF	TGTGCCAGCGACGGAGGGATGAGTCAGCCCCAGCATTTT
TRBV3-1/TRBV3-2	TRBD2	TRBJ2-3	once	CASSRGLVGTDTQYF	TGTGCCAGCAGCCGCGGACTAGTCGGCACAGATACGCAGTATTTT
TRBV7-8	NA	TRBJ2-1	NA	CASSFSPNEQFF	TGTGCCAGCAGCTTCTCTCCCAATGAGCAGTTCTTC
TRBV13	TRBD2	TRBJ2-1	NA	CASSLELANTNNEQFF	TGTGCCAGCAGCTTAGAACTAGCGAATACTAACAATGAGCAGTTCTTC
TRBV10-3	NA	TRBJ1-6	NA	CAISELEGSSYNSPLHF	TGTGCCATCAGTGAGTTAGAAGGGAGCTCCTATAATTCACCCCTCCACTTT
TRBV19	NA	TRBJ1-1	NA	CASTPTLGQMNTEAFF	TGTGCCAGTACCCCCACCTTGGGGCAGATGAACACTGAAGCTTTCTTT
TRBV6-5	TRBD1	TRBJ1-2	NA	CASTRDREMSGYTF	TGTGCCAGCACCCGGGACAGGGAAATGAGTGGCTACACCTTC
TRBV3-1/TRBV3-2	NA	TRBJ1-3	NA	CASSPQGLGAGNTIYF	TGTGCCAGCAGCCCTCAGGGGCTTGGGGCTGGAAACACCATATATTTT
TRBV5-1	TRBD1	TRBJ1-5	NA	CASSPGQGTQPQHF	TGCGCCAGCAGCCCCGGACAGGGGACTCAGCCCCAGCATTTT
TRBV27	NA	TRBJ1-1	NA	CASSRGGSTEAFF	TGTGCCAGCAGCCGCGGGGGTAGCACTGAAGCTTTCTTT
TRBV6-7	NA	TRBJ2-7	NA	CASSYRRGPTYEQYF	TGTGCCAGCAGTTACAGGAGGGGACCGACCTACGAGCAGTACTTC
TRBV6-1	NA	TRBJ1-4	NA	CASSGGRQAIREKLFF	TGTGCCAGCAGTGGGGGAAGACAGGCGATTAGGGAAAAACTGTTTTTT
TRBV18	TRBD1	TRBJ1-1	NA	CASSPGGPQTEAFF	TGTGCCAGCTCCCCAGGGGGCCCTCAGACTGAAGCTTTCTTT
TRBV15	NA	TRBJ1-1	once	CATSRPPGGGGAFF	TGTGCCACCAGCAGACCTCCTGGGGGGGGTGGGGCTTTCTTT
TRBV6-1	NA	TRBJ1-2	NA	CASSEVGRPWDGYTF	TGTGCCAGCAGTGAAGTGGGGCGCCCTTGGGATGGCTACACCTTC
TRBV19	NA	TRBJ2-2	once	CASRSIPGELFF	TGTGCCAGTAGATCCATCCCCGGGGAGCTGTTTTTT
TRBV5-1	TRBD1	TRBJ1-4	NA	CASSLAGTGLFF	TGCGCCAGCAGCTTGGCCGGGACAGGGTTGTTTTTT